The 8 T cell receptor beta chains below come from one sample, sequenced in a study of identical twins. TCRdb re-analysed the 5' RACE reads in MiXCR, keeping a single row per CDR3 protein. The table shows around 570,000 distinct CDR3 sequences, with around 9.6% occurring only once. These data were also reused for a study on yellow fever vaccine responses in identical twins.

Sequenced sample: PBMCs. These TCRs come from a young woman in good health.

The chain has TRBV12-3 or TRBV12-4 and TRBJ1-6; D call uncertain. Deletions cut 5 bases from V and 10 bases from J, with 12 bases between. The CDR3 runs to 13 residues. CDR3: CASSPPPMSPLHF. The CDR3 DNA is TGTGCCAGCAGTCCCCCCCCGATGTCACCCCTCCACTTT.

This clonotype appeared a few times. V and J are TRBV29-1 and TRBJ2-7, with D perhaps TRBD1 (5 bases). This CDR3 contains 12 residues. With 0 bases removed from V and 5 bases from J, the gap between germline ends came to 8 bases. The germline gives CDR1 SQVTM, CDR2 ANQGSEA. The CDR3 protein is CSVEERRDEQYF. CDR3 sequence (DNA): TGCAGCGTTGAAGAACGCAGGGACGAGCAGTACTTC.

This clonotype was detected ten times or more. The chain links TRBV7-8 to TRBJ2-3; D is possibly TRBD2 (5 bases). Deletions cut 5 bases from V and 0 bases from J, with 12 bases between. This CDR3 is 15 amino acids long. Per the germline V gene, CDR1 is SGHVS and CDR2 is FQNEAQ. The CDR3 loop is CASSVKLVSTDTQYF. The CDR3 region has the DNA TGTGCCAGCAGCGTTAAACTAGTAAGCACAGATACGCAGTATTTT. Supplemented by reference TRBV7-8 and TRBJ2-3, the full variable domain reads GAGVSQSPRYKVAKRGQDVALRCDPISGHVSLFWYQQALGQGPEFLTYFQNEAQLDKSGLPSDRFFAERPEGSVSTLKIQRTQQEDSAVYLCASSVKLVSTDTQYFGPGTRLTVL.

CDR3 coding DNA: TGTGCCAGACTACAGGGGGTGTACTCTGGGGCCAACGTCCTGACTTTC. Protein: CARLQGVYSGANVLTF. J is TRBJ2-6 and V is TRBV7-2, with 8 positions matching TRBD1. V shed 9 bases, J shed 0 bases, and the junction held 7 bases outside the gene matches. CDR1 SGHTA and CDR2 FQGNSA come from the germline V gene. The CDR3 contains 16 residues.

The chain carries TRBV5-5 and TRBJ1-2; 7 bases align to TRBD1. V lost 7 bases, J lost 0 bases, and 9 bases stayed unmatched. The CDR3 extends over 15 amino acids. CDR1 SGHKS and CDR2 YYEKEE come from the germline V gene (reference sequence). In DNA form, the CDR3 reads TGTGCCAGCGGCCCCGGGCAGGGGGCTAACTATGGCTACACCTTC. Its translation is CASGPGQGANYGYTF.

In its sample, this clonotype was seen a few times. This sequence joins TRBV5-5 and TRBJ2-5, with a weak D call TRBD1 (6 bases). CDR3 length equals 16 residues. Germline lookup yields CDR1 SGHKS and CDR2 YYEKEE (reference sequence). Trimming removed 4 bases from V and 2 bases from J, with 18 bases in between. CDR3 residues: CASSQGPRGTQETQYF. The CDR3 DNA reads TGTGCCAGCAGCCAAGGCCCCAGGGGAACACAAGAGACCCAGTACTTC.

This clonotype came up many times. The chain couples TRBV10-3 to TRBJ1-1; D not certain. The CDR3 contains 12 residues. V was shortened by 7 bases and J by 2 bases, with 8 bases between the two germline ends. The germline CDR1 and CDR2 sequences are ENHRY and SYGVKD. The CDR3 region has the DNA TGTGCCATCAACTCAGATAACACTGAAGCTTTCTTT. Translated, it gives CAINSDNTEAFF.

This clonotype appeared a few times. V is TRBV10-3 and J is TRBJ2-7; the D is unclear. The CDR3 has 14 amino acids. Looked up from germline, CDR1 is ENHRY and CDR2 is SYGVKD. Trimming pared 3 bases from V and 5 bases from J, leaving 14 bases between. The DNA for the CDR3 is TGTGCCATCAGTGATATGGGGTTCGAGGACGAGCAGTACTTC. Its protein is CAISDMGFEDEQYF.